This is a list of T cell receptor beta chains from one sample in a study of T cells in Graves' hyperthyroidism and ophthalmopathy. In TCRdb, the multiplex PCR reads were re-called with MiXCR into one record per CDR3 protein. This table has 400,000 to 550,000 distinct CDR3 sequences, roughly 14% appearing once. The sequenced sample consisted of blood. These receptor sequences come from a woman aged 18-35 years with Graves' hyperthyroidism. Both conserved end residues are part of each CDR3. D genes are given only for firm matches. Size is omitted from some rows. Given values are once, few, many or a class for expanded clones.

>TRBV5-5|TRBJ2-6|NA|NA
CASSLMETGANVLTF
TGTGCCAGCAGCTTGATGGAAACTGGGGCCAACGTCCTGACTTTC
>TRBV12-3/TRBV12-4|TRBJ2-1|NA|NA
CASSLAVFGNEQFF
TGTGCCAGCAGCCTAGCTGTCTTCGGAAATGAGCAGTTCTTC
>TRBV29-1|TRBJ2-7|many|NA
CSVGVAESYEQYF
TGCAGCGTTGGGGTAGCGGAATCCTACGAGCAGTACTTC
>TRBV24-1|TRBJ2-3|many|NA
CATSFGGHQDTQYF
TGTGCCACCAGCTTTGGCGGCCACCAAGATACGCAGTATTTT
>TRBV6-1|TRBJ1-4|many|TRBD1
CASSYPGQREEKLFF
TGTGCCAGCAGCTACCCGGGACAGCGGGAAGAAAAACTGTTTTTT
>TRBV6-1|TRBJ2-1|many|NA
CASSRGTGDNEQFF
TGTGCCAGCAGCCGCGGGACGGGCGACAATGAGCAGTTCTTC
>TRBV20-1|TRBJ2-1|many|NA
CSAGLMHEQFF
TGCAGTGCTGGCTTAATGCATGAGCAGTTCTTC
>TRBV12-3/TRBV12-4|TRBJ2-5|many|TRBD2
CASTPTSGYQETQYF
TGTGCCAGCACCCCGACTAGCGGGTATCAAGAGACCCAGTACTTC
>TRBV11-2|TRBJ2-1|many|TRBD2
CASSFSGLADNEQFF
TGTGCCAGCAGCTTCTCGGGACTAGCGGACAATGAGCAGTTCTTC
>TRBV12-3/TRBV12-4|TRBJ1-1|many|NA
CASRTGDEAFF
TGTGCCAGCAGGACAGGCGATGAAGCTTTCTTT
>TRBV5-1|TRBJ2-1|few|TRBD2
CASSSGLAYNEQFF
TGCGCCAGTAGTTCGGGACTAGCCTACAATGAGCAGTTCTTC
>TRBV24-1|TRBJ2-1|many|NA
CATSPGGAVGEQFF
TGTGCCACCAGTCCTGGAGGGGCGGTGGGTGAGCAGTTCTTC
>TRBV2|TRBJ1-5|many|TRBD1
CASTGGEGNQPQHF
TGTGCCAGTACAGGGGGCGAGGGCAATCAGCCCCAGCATTTT
>TRBV5-1|TRBJ2-3|many|TRBD2
CASSLETSGLDTQYF
TGCGCCAGCAGCTTGGAGACTAGCGGGCTTGATACGCAGTATTTT
>TRBV4-1|TRBJ1-5|NA|NA
CASSQGTEWVQPQHF
TGCGCCAGCAGCCAAGGGACAGAGTGGGTTCAGCCCCAGCATTTT
>TRBV12-3/TRBV12-4|TRBJ1-3|many|NA
CASTRWNSGNTIYF
TGTGCCAGCACCCGATGGAATAGTGGAAACACCATATATTTT
>TRBV20-1|TRBJ2-1|many|NA
CSASISYNEQFF
TGCAGTGCTAGTATCTCCTACAATGAGCAGTTCTTC
>TRBV30|TRBJ1-2|many|NA
CAWSRTGAYGYTF
TGTGCCTGGAGCCGGACCGGCGCCTATGGCTACACCTTC